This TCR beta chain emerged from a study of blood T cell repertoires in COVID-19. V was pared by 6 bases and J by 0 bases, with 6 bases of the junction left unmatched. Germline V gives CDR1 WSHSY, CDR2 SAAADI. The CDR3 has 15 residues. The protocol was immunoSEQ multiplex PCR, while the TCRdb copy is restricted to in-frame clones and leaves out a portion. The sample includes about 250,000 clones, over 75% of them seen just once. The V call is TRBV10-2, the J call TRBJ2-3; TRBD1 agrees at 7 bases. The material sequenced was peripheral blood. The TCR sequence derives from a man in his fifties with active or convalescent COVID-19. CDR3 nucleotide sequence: TGCGCCAGCAGGACGACAGGGTTTAGCACAGATACGCAGTATTTT. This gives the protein CASRTTGFSTDTQYF.